Presented here are 22 T cell receptor beta chains from one specimen sequenced in a study of cytomegalovirus exposure and HLA in healthy donors. The primer mix had 60 Vbeta and 13 Jbeta primers. Clones were read by immunoSEQ multiplex PCR, and TCRdb kept only the in-frame ones, dropping some. Of 180,000 or so clones listed, 65% to 80% are singletons. What was sequenced was PBMCs. The receptors were sampled from a woman in her twenties or thirties in good health and CMV-seropositive.

CDR3: CASSPRLALNTGELFF. Written as DNA, the CDR3 is TGTGCCAGCAGTCCTCGACTAGCTCTGAACACCGGGGAGCTGTTTTTT. The chain uses TRBV27 and TRBJ2-2, with 7 bases aligning to TRBD2. The germline CDR1 and CDR2 sequences are MNHEY and SMNVEV (reference sequence). The CDR3 spans 16 residues. V lost 5 bases, J lost 1 base, and 7 bases stayed unmatched.

This chain uses TRBV18 with TRBJ2-7, with 11 bases matching TRBD1. V gave up 6 bases and J gave up 7 bases; unmatched junction bases: 5. CDR3 size: 13 residues. Germline CDR1 is KGHSH and CDR2 is LQKENI. The CDR3 spells CASSGTGGEEQYF. Written as DNA, the CDR3 is TGTGCCAGCTCGGGGACAGGGGGGGAAGAGCAGTACTTC. The full variable domain, rest sourced from reference TRBV18 and TRBJ2-7, is NAGVMQNPRHLVRRRGQEARLRCSPMKGHSHVYWYRQLPEEGLKFMVYLQKENIIDESGMPKERFSAEFPKEGPSILRIQQVVRGDSAAYFCASSGTGGEEQYFGPGTRLTVT.

This clone appeared a single time. The chain couples TRBV19 to TRBJ1-6, with TRBD1 identical over 7 bases. V lost 6 bases to trimming and J lost 1 base; unmatched junction nucleotides: 9. The germline gives CDR1 LNHDA, CDR2 SQIVND (reference sequence). The CDR3 runs to 17 residues. The CDR3 reads CASSNTGQRSYNSPLHF. The DNA of the CDR3 is TGTGCCAGTAGCAATACGGGACAGCGATCCTATAATTCACCCCTCCACTTT.

The V call is TRBV7-6, the J call TRBJ1-6, with 7 bases identical to TRBD1. CDR3 length equals 15 residues. V lost 5 bases to trimming and J lost 3 bases; unmatched junction nucleotides: 4. CDR1 and CDR2 from the germline V gene are SGHVS and FNYEAQ. The CDR3 is CASSTGQFYNSPLHF. The DNA of the CDR3 is TGTGCCAGCAGCACGGGACAGTTCTATAATTCACCCCTCCACTTT.

This clone was seen only once. The genes are TRBV5-6 and TRBJ2-7; D is unresolved. The V end lost 1 base, the J end lost 9 bases, and 14 bases lay between the germline ends. The CDR3 covers 13 residues. CDR1 and CDR2 from the germline V gene are SGHDT and YYEEEE. CDR3: CASSLPATVRQYF. The DNA of the CDR3 is TGTGCCAGCAGCTTGCCTGCCACGGTGAGGCAGTACTTC.

The chain couples TRBV30 to TRBJ2-1; the match to TRBD2 covers 12 bases. J lost 7 bases, V lost 2 bases, and 6 bases had no gene match. This CDR3 spans 15 amino acids. From germline, CDR1 is GTSNPN and CDR2 SVGIG (reference sequence). CDR3 residues: CAWSKSSGGANEQFF. The CDR3 region has the DNA TGTGCCTGGAGTAAATCTAGCGGGGGGGCTAATGAGCAGTTCTTC.

The gene calls are TRBV14 and TRBJ2-4; unclear D gene. The CDR3 extends over 15 amino acids. Looked up from germline, CDR1 is SGHDN and CDR2 is FVKESK. V lost 2 bases, J lost 1 base, and 9 bases lay in between. The CDR3 DNA follows: TGTGCCAGCAGCCAAACCGGTCTCGCCAAAAACATTCAGTACTTC. Its translation: CASSQTGLAKNIQYF.

The genes are TRBV19 and TRBJ1-1; 9 bases agree with TRBD1. The CDR3 runs 16 residues. After removal of 3 bases from V and 1 base from J, the junction contained 6 bases not matched to a gene. Germline V gene sequence: CDR1 LNHDA, CDR2 SQIVND (reference sequence). The chain's CDR3 is CASSIYKDRGNTEAFF. The CDR3 DNA follows: TGTGCCAGTAGTATTTATAAGGACAGGGGGAACACTGAAGCTTTCTTT.

The chain combines TRBV4-1 with TRBJ1-5, with TRBD1 as a possible D gene (6 bases). The CDR3 runs 15 residues. CDR1 MGHRA and CDR2 YSYEKL come from the germline V gene. Between the trimmed V and J ends, which lost 1 base and 10 bases, there was a span of 17 bases. CDR3 loop: CASSQGPGVRVPQHF. CDR3 sequence (DNA): TGCGCCAGCAGCCAAGGCCCAGGGGTTCGTGTTCCCCAGCATTTT.

J is TRBJ2-7 and V is TRBV7-9; weak D call: TRBD2 (5 bases). V was clipped by 3 bases and J by 2 bases, with 17 bases between them. The CDR3 is 16 amino acids. Per the germline V gene, CDR1 is SEHNR and CDR2 is FQNEAQ (reference sequence). CDR3 sequence: CASSFGERFRPYEQYF. The CDR3 nucleotides read TGTGCCAGCAGCTTCGGGGAGAGGTTCAGACCCTACGAGCAGTACTTC.

The chain carries TRBV5-1 and TRBJ2-7, with D maybe TRBD2 (6 bases). Germline-derived CDR1 and CDR2 are SGHRS and YFSETQ. The CDR3 sequence is 14 residues long. V lost 3 bases and J lost 5, with 15 bases in between. CDR3 nucleotide sequence: TGCGCCAGCAGCTCGGAGGGGTTTGCCGACGAGCAGTACTTC. Encoded protein: CASSSEGFADEQYF. Full variable domain (missing parts from reference TRBV5-1 and TRBJ2-7): KAGVTQTPRYLIKTRGQQVTLSCSPISGHRSVSWYQQTPGQGLQFLFEYFSETQRNKGNFPGRFSGRQFSNSRSEMNVSTLELGDSALYLCASSSEGFADEQYFGPGTRLTVT.

The chain employs TRBV14 and TRBJ1-4; 9 nucleotides align to TRBD1. Germline CDR1 SGHDN, CDR2 FVKESK. J gave up 8 bases and V 1 base, and 8 bases lay outside the gene matches. The CDR3 has 16 amino acids. CDR3 protein: CASSQGTGDLREKLFF. Here the CDR3 DNA reads TGTGCCAGCAGCCAAGGGACAGGGGATTTACGAGAAAAACTGTTTTTT.

V gene TRBV29-1 combines with J gene TRBJ1-2; tentative D call: TRBD1 (6 bases). The CDR3 runs 13 residues. Trimming cost V 8 bases and J 2 bases, with 15 bases left between them. The germline V gene encodes CDR1 SQVTM and CDR2 ANQGSEA. CDR3 in DNA: TGCAGCCTCAGTCATGGGGGCAACTATGGCTACACCTTC. It translates to CSLSHGGNYGYTF.

V is TRBV4-1 and J is TRBJ2-2; TRBD2 matches 11 bases. The germline CDR1 and CDR2 sequences are MGHRA and YSYEKL. CDR3 length: 16 amino acids. The V segment lost 1 base and the J segment 5 bases; nucleotides outside the gene matches: 3. CDR3 residues: CASSQVAGGPTGELFF. The CDR3 region has the DNA TGCGCCAGCAGCCAAGTAGCGGGGGGGCCTACCGGGGAGCTGTTTTTT.

The chain has TRBV5-5 and TRBJ2-6, with D possibly matching TRBD1 (8 bases). This CDR3 contains 17 residues. Germline V CDR1 and CDR2: SGHKS, YYEKEE (reference sequence). Trimming stripped 4 bases from V and 0 bases from J, with 14 bases between. In DNA, the CDR3 is TGTGCCAGCAGCGCCACAGGGGGGGTCTCTGGGGCCAACGTCCTGACTTTC. Translated: CASSATGGVSGANVLTF.

The chain has TRBV7-9 and TRBJ1-1; D is unresolved. Germline V gene lookup returns CDR1 SEHNR and CDR2 FQNEAQ (reference sequence). The germline V and J ends were trimmed by 2 bases and 0 bases, with 7 bases remaining between them. This CDR3 is built from 14 residues. Here the CDR3 DNA reads TGTGCCAGCAGCTTAACAGATGTGAACACTGAAGCTTTCTTT. Translated, it gives CASSLTDVNTEAFF.

The chain has TRBV9 and TRBJ2-3; 9 bases match TRBD2. There are 17 residues in the CDR3. Trimming removed 4 bases from V and 0 bases from J; junction bases left unmatched: 9. Germline loops: CDR1 SGDLS, CDR2 YYNGEE. CDR3 nucleotides: TGTGCCAGCAGCTCGGCGGGGGGGTCAACGAGCACAGATACGCAGTATTTT. Protein product: CASSSAGGSTSTDTQYF.

The genes are TRBV7-8 and TRBJ1-4; no clear D gene. Trimming took off 5 bases at V and 7 bases at J, with 11 bases between the two ends. Looked up from germline, CDR1 is SGHVS and CDR2 is FQNEAQ. The CDR3 is 13 residues long. CDR3 residues: CASSPQMAEKLFF. CDR3 nucleotide sequence: TGTGCCAGCAGCCCGCAGATGGCTGAAAAACTGTTTTTT.

The chain joins TRBV2 to TRBJ2-6, with TRBD2 as a possible D gene (5 bases). The V end was cut by 7 bases, the J end by 1 base, with 5 bases between. CDR1 is SNHLY and CDR2 is FYNNEI in the germline V gene. The CDR3 is 13 amino acids. The CDR3 DNA reads TGTGCCAGCACGGGATCTGGGGCCAACGTCCTGACTTTC. Residues: CASTGSGANVLTF.

The CDR3 DNA reads as TGTGCCAGCAGCTTAGTACTAGCGGGGGGTAGTTACGAGCAGTACTTC. It is translated as CASSLVLAGGSYEQYF. The chain is built from TRBV11-3 and TRBJ2-7; 12 bases are a match to TRBD2. Germline V gene sequence: CDR1 SGHNT, CDR2 YENEEA. The ends lost 1 base at V and 4 bases at J; junction bases unmatched: 5. This CDR3 comprises 16 residues.

Remarks on this clone: The sample has other DNA sequences that encode this CDR3 too. The chain uses TRBV5-1 and TRBJ2-5, with D possibly TRBD2 on 6 matching bases. CDR1 is SGHRS, CDR2 YFSETQ, per germline. Deletions cut 4 bases from V and 3 bases from J, with 10 bases between. This CDR3 has 13 amino acids. The CDR3 DNA is TGCGCCAGCAGCCCTTCGGGGGAAGAGACCCAGTACTTC. This translates into CASSPSGEETQYF.

The chain uses TRBV11-2 and TRBJ1-1; D not resolved. Germline V gene lookup returns CDR1 SGHAT and CDR2 FQNNGV. The V end was cut by 7 bases, the J end by 2 bases, with 8 bases between. CDR3 length equals 12 residues. The CDR3 loop reads CASNRGNTEAFF. DNA of the CDR3: TGTGCCAGCAATCGGGGTAACACTGAAGCTTTCTTT.